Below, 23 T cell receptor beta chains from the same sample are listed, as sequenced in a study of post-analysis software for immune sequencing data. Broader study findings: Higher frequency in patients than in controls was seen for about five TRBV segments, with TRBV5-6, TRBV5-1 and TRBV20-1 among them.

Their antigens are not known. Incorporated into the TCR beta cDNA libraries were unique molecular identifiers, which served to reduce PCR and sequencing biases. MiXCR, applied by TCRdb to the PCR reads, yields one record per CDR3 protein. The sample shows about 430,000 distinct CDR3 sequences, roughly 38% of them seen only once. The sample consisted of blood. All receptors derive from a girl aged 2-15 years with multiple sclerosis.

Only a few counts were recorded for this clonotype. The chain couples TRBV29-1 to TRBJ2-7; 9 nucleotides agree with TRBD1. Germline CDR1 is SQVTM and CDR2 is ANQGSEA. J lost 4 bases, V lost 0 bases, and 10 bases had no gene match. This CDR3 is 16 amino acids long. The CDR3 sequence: CSVEDAGTGHEYEQYF. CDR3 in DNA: TGCAGCGTTGAAGATGCCGGGACAGGGCACGAATACGAGCAGTACTTC.

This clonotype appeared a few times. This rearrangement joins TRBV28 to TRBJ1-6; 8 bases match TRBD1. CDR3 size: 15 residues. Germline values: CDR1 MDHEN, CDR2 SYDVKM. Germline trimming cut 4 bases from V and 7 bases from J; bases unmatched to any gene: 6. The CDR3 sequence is CASSSRDRLNSPLHF. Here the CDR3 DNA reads TGTGCCAGCAGTTCGAGGGACAGGCTGAATTCACCCCTCCACTTT. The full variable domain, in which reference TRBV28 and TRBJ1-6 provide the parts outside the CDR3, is DVKVTQSSRYLVKRTGEKVFLECVQDMDHENMFWYRQDPGLGLRLIYFSYDVKMKEKGDIPEGYSVSREKKERFSLILESASTNQTSMYLCASSSRDRLNSPLHFGNGTRLTVT.

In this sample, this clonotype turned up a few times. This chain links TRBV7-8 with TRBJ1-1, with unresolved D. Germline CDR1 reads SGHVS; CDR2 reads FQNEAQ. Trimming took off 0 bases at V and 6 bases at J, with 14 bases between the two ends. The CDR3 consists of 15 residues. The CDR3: CASSLAVGREAEAFF. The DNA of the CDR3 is TGTGCCAGCAGCTTAGCTGTGGGGAGGGAAGCTGAAGCTTTCTTT.

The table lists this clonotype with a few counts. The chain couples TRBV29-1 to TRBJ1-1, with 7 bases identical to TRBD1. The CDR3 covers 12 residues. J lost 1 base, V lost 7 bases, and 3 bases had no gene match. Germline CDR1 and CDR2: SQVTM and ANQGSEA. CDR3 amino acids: CSAHRGNTEAFF. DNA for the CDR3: TGCAGCGCCCACAGGGGGAACACTGAAGCTTTCTTT.

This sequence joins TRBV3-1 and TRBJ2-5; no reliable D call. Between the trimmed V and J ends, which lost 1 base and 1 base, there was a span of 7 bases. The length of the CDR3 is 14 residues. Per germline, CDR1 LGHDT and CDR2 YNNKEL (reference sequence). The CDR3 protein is CASSQVGSQETQYF. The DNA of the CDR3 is TGTGCCAGCAGCCAAGTTGGCAGCCAAGAGACCCAGTACTTC.

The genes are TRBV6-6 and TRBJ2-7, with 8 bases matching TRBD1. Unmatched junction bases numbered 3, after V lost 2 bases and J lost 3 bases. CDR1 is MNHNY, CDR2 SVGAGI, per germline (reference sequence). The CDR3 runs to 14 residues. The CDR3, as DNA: TGTGCCAGCAGTTACCCCGGACAGGGCTACGAGCAGTACTTC. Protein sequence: CASSYPGQGYEQYF.

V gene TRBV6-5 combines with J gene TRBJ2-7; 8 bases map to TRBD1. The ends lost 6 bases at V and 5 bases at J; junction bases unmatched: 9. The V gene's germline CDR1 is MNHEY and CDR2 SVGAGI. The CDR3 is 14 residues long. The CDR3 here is CASRPGQGSHEQYF. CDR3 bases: TGTGCCAGCAGGCCAGGACAGGGCAGCCACGAGCAGTACTTC.

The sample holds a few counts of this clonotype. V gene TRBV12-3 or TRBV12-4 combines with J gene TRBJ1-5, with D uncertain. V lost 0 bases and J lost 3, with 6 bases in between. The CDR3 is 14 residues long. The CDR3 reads CASSLATINQPQHF. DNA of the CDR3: TGTGCCAGCAGTTTAGCGACCATCAATCAGCCCCAGCATTTT.

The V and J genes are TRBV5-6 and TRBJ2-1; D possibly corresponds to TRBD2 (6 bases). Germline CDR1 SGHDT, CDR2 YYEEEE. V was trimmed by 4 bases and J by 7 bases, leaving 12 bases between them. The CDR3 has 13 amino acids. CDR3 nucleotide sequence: TGTGCCAGCAGCGCCGGGACTCCGAATGAGCAGTTCTTC. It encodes CASSAGTPNEQFF.

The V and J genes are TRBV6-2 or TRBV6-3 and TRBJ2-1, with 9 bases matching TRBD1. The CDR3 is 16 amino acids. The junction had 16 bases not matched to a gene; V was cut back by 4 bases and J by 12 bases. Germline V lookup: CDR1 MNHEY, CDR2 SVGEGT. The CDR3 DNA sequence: TGTGCCAGCAGTTCAAGGACAGGGGATGGTCATTTAGGGCAGTTCTTC. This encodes CASSSRTGDGHLGQFF.

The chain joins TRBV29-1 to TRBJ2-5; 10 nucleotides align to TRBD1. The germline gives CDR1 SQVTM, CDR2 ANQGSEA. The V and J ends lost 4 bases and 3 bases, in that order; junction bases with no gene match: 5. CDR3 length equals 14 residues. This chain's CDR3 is CSVGSGTGEETQYF. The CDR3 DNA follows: TGCAGCGTTGGATCCGGGACAGGGGAAGAGACCCAGTACTTC.

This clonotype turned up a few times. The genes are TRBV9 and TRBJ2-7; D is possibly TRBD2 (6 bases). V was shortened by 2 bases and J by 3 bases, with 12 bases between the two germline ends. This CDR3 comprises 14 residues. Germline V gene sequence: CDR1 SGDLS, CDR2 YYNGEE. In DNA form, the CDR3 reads TGTGCCAGCAGCGTTACCGGGAGCGGCTACGAGCAGTACTTC. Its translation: CASSVTGSGYEQYF.

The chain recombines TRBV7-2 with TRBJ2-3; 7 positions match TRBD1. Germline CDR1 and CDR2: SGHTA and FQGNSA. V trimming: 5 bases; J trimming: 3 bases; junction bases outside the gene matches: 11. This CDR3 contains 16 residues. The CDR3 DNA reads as TGTGCCAGCAGCCACAGGGGAGCCCGTTCAACAGATACGCAGTATTTT. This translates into CASSHRGARSTDTQYF.

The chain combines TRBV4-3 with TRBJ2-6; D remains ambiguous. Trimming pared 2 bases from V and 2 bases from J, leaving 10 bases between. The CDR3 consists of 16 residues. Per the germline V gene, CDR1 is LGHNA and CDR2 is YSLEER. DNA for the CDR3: TGCGCCAGCAGCCAACTAACCGTGCCTGGGGCCAACGTCCTGACTTTC. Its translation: CASSQLTVPGANVLTF.

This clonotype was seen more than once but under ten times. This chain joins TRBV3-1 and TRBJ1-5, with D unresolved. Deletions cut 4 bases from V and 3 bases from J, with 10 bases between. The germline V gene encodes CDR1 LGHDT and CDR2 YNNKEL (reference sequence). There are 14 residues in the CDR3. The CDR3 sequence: CASSPPGSNQPQHF. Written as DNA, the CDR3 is TGTGCCAGCAGCCCACCCGGGTCCAATCAGCCCCAGCATTTT.

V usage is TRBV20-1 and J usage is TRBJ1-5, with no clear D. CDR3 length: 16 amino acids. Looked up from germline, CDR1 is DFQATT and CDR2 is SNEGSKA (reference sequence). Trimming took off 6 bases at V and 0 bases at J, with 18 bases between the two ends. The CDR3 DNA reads TGCAGTGCCCCCTCCAGGTGGGATGATAGCAATCAGCCCCAGCATTTT. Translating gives CSAPSRWDDSNQPQHF.

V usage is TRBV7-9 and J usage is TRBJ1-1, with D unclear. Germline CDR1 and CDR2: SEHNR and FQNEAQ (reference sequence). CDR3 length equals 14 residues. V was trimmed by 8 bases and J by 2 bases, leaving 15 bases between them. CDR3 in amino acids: CASVLNSGNTEAFF. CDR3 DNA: TGTGCCAGCGTACTCAACTCGGGAAACACTGAAGCTTTCTTT.

The CDR3 sequence: CSARDQTGTNYNEQFF. CDR3 in DNA: TGCAGTGCTAGAGATCAGACAGGGACTAACTACAATGAGCAGTTCTTC. The chain recombines TRBV20-1 with TRBJ2-1; D may match TRBD1 or TRBD2 (7 bases each). The CDR3 length is 16 residues. From germline, CDR1 is DFQATT and CDR2 SNEGSKA (reference sequence). V lost 0 bases and J 3 bases, leaving 15 bases between the germline ends.

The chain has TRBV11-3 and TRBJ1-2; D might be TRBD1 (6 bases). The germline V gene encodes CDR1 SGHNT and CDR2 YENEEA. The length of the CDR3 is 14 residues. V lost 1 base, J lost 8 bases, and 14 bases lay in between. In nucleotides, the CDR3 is TGTGCCAGCAGCTTAGGTCCGGGACAATCGGGCTACACCTTC. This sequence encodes CASSLGPGQSGYTF.

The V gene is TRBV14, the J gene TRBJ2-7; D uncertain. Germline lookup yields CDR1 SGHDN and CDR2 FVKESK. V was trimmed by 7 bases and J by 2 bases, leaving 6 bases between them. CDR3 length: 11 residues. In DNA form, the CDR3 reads TGTGCCAGCATCGCACCCTACGAGCAGTACTTC. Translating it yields CASIAPYEQYF.

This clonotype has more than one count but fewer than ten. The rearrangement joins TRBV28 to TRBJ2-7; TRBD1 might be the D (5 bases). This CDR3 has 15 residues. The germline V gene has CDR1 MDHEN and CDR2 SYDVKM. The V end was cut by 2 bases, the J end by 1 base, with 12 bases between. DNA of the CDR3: TGTGCCAGCAGTTTAAGAGGACATCCTTCCTACGAGCAGTACTTC. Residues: CASSLRGHPSYEQYF. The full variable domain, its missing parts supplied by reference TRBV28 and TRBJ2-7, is DVKVTQSSRYLVKRTGEKVFLECVQDMDHENMFWYRQDPGLGLRLIYFSYDVKMKEKGDIPEGYSVSREKKERFSLILESASTNQTSMYLCASSLRGHPSYEQYFGPGTRLTVT.

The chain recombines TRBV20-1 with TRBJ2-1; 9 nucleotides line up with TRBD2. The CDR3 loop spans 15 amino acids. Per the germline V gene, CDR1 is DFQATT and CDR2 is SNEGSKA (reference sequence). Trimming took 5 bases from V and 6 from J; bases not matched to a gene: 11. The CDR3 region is CSAATGSSGVNEQFF. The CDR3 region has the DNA TGCAGTGCTGCTACCGGATCTAGCGGGGTCAATGAGCAGTTCTTC.

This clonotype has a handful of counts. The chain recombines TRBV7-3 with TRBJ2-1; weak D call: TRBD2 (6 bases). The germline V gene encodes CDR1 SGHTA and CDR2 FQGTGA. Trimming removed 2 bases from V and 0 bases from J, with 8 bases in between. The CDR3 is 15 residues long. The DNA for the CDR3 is TGTGCCAGCAGCTTATACGGGAGCTCCTACAATGAGCAGTTCTTC. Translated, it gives CASSLYGSSYNEQFF.